The 22 T cell receptor beta chains in this list originate from one sample, sequenced in a study of T-cell reconstitution after alpha-beta-depleted transplantation in children. TCRbeta library construction was performed incorporating unique molecular identifiers. TCRdb independently ran MiXCR on the PCR reads; one entry per CDR3 protein. The sample includes roughly 790,000 distinct CDR3 sequences, roughly 15% of them seen just once. Sequenced here: PBMCs, mostly from graft donor cells, sampled 360 days after TCRalphabeta/CD19-depleted stem cell transplant. All receptors come from a male patient younger than 18 who had a stem cell transplant for acute lymphoblastic leukemia, so the T cells may come from the graft donor.

V gene TRBV10-3 combines with J gene TRBJ2-2; no reliable D call. V was clipped by 1 base and J by 2 bases, with 2 bases between them. The germline V gene encodes CDR1 ENHRY and CDR2 SYGVKD. The CDR3 contains 13 residues. CDR3 DNA: TGTGCCATCAGTGAGTACAACACCGGGGAGCTGTTTTTT. Encoded protein: CAISEYNTGELFF.

The table lists this clonotype with many counts. The J gene is TRBJ1-1, the V gene TRBV5-1; D is possibly TRBD1 (6 bases). Germline V CDR1 and CDR2: SGHRS, YFSETQ. This CDR3 region has 16 residues. Trimming cost V 1 base and J 1 base, with 14 bases left between them. The CDR3 DNA sequence: TGCGCCAGCAGCTTGCAGCGAAGGGGGGAGAACACTGAAGCTTTCTTT. This sequence encodes CASSLQRRGENTEAFF.

The chain uses TRBV20-1 and TRBJ1-2, with D tentatively TRBD1 (5 bases). This CDR3 has 13 residues. Germline V CDR1 and CDR2: DFQATT, SNEGSKA (reference sequence). The V and J ends lost 0 bases and 6 bases respectively, with 11 bases between them. The CDR3 DNA sequence: TGCAGTGCTAGAGATAGGGCAGGGAATGGCTACACCTTC. This sequence encodes CSARDRAGNGYTF.

This clonotype was seen more than once but under ten times. The V gene is TRBV5-1, the J gene TRBJ2-5, with D tentatively TRBD1 (6 bases). V gave up 0 bases and J gave up 4 bases, with 13 bases separating them. Germline lookup yields CDR1 SGHRS and CDR2 YFSETQ. The CDR3 has 15 amino acids. Written as DNA, the CDR3 is TGCGCCAGCAGCTTGGTGGCAGGGGCAGCAGAGACCCAGTACTTC. As protein: CASSLVAGAAETQYF.

Of note for this clonotype: The junction shows a germline mismatch at one end, possibly a read error. V gene TRBV4-2 combines with J gene TRBJ1-1; possibly TRBD1 for D (6 bases). CDR1 and CDR2 from the germline V gene are LGHNA and YNFKEQ. The CDR3 spans 15 residues. CDR3 coding DNA: TGTGCCATCAGCCGCATTACAGGGTCCTACACTGAAGCTTTCTTT. It is translated as CAISRITGSYTEAFF.

The sample holds a few counts of this clonotype. V and J are TRBV4-1 and TRBJ2-7; possibly TRBD1 or TRBD2 for D (5 bases each). Germline V gene data show CDR1 as MGHRA and CDR2 as YSYEKL. V dropped 5 bases and J dropped 4 bases, with 12 bases sitting between them. CDR3 length equals 13 residues. This CDR3 is CASSWDLKYEQYF. For the CDR3, the DNA is TGCGCCAGCAGCTGGGACCTAAAGTACGAGCAGTACTTC.

This clonotype was observed a handful of times. The gene calls are TRBV9 and TRBJ1-2; D unresolved. The CDR3 has 13 amino acids. Germline V lookup: CDR1 SGDLS, CDR2 YYNGEE. V dropped 0 bases and J dropped 4 bases, with 7 bases sitting between them. This CDR3 reads CASSVATAYGYTF. The DNA of the CDR3 is TGTGCCAGCAGCGTAGCTACGGCCTATGGCTACACCTTC.

This clonotype occurred a few times. This chain links TRBV28 with TRBJ2-7; TRBD2 is a possible D gene (5 bases). Germline CDR1 is MDHEN and CDR2 is SYDVKM. The CDR3 covers 13 residues. Trimming cost V 10 bases and J 9 bases, with 22 bases left between them. The CDR3 nucleotides read TGTGCCACCGAGGAGGTTAATGTAAACGGGCAGTACTTC. Translated: CATEEVNVNGQYF.

This clonotype occurred a few times. V and J are TRBV27 and TRBJ2-7, with D uncertain. Per germline, CDR1 MNHEY and CDR2 SMNVEV (reference sequence). Between the trimmed V and J ends, which lost 3 bases and 5 bases, there was a span of 11 bases. The CDR3 covers 13 residues. The CDR3 DNA reads TGTGCCAGCAGTTTTATTGCCCAGGACGAGCAGTACTTC. It is translated as CASSFIAQDEQYF.

The table lists this clonotype with a few counts. The rearrangement links TRBV6-2 or TRBV6-3 to TRBJ1-5; 8 nucleotides line up with TRBD1. The CDR3 covers 12 residues. The J segment lost 16 bases and the V segment lost 6 bases, leaving 11 bases of the junction unmatched. Germline CDR1 and CDR2: MNHEY and SVGEGT. The CDR3 DNA is TGTGCCAGCAGCCAACTTCTGGACAGGGCACATTTT. This sequence encodes CASSQLLDRAHF.

In this sample, this clonotype turned up a few times. This chain joins TRBV6-1 and TRBJ2-5, with 7 positions matching TRBD1. V shed 7 bases, J shed 4 bases, and the junction held 15 bases outside the gene matches. The V gene's germline CDR1 is MNHNS and CDR2 SASEGT. The CDR3 is 16 residues long. The CDR3 bases are TGTGCCAGCAAAGATAATCCCGCACAGGGGTTAGAGACCCAGTACTTC. Encoded protein: CASKDNPAQGLETQYF.

In its sample, this clonotype was seen once. The chain couples TRBV27 to TRBJ2-1; tentatively, D is TRBD2 (6 bases). Germline V CDR1 and CDR2: MNHEY, SMNVEV (reference sequence). The CDR3 sequence is 15 residues long. V was clipped by 6 bases and J by 0 bases, with 12 bases between them. The CDR3 is CASSRGTASYNEQFF. CDR3 DNA sequence: TGTGCCAGCAGCCGTGGGACTGCCTCCTACAATGAGCAGTTCTTC.

The chain is built from TRBV27 and TRBJ2-2; no clear D. V was shortened by 5 bases and J by 8 bases, with 3 bases between the two germline ends. The V gene's germline CDR1 is MNHEY and CDR2 SMNVEV (reference sequence). The CDR3 consists of 10 residues. CDR3 in amino acids: CASSGGELFF. The CDR3 coding sequence is TGTGCCAGCAGTGGTGGGGAGCTGTTTTTT.

This clonotype has ten or more counts. The rearrangement links TRBV7-2 to TRBJ2-3, with D maybe TRBD2 (6 bases). V lost 1 base and J 6 bases, leaving 14 bases between the germline ends. Germline CDR1 and CDR2: SGHTA and FQGNSA. The CDR3 extends over 15 amino acids. The CDR3, as DNA: TGTGCCAGCAGCTTAGGCCGGGAGTATGTGGATACGCAGTATTTT. Protein product: CASSLGREYVDTQYF.

This clonotype was observed a handful of times. The J gene is TRBJ2-1, the V gene TRBV12-3 or TRBV12-4; D remains ambiguous. The CDR3 consists of 11 residues. V was pared by 1 base and J by 13 bases, with 8 bases between. The CDR3 spells CASSLGLAQFF. DNA for the CDR3: TGTGCCAGCAGTTTAGGATTAGCACAGTTCTTC.

The chain uses TRBV20-1 and TRBJ2-2, with D uncertain. Germline V lookup: CDR1 DFQATT, CDR2 SNEGSKA (reference sequence). This CDR3 region has 13 residues. Trimming cost V 0 bases and J 5 bases, with 7 bases left between them. The CDR3 region is CSARDLETGELFF. The CDR3 nucleotides read TGCAGTGCTAGAGATTTGGAGACCGGGGAGCTGTTTTTT.

This clonotype was seen at least ten times. The J gene is TRBJ2-5, the V gene TRBV25-1, with 7 bases identical to TRBD1. The CDR3 is made up of 13 amino acids. Trimming took 3 bases from V and 5 from J; bases not matched to a gene: 3. The germline V gene has CDR1 MGHDK and CDR2 SYGVNS. CDR3 protein: CASSETGSETQYF. The CDR3 DNA sequence: TGTGCCAGCAGTGAGACAGGGAGTGAGACCCAGTACTTC.

This clonotype was counted between two and nine times. V is TRBV7-9 and J is TRBJ1-1; the D is unclear. Germline V CDR1 and CDR2: SEHNR, FQNEAQ (reference sequence). The CDR3 consists of 14 residues. V was trimmed by 4 bases and J by 8 bases, leaving 17 bases between them. The CDR3, as DNA: TGTGCCAGCAGCTCAGCCGGACTCGATAGGGAAGCTTTCTTT. Translation gives CASSSAGLDREAFF. The whole variable domain, remainder taken from reference TRBV7-9 and TRBJ1-1, is DTGVSQNPRHKITKRGQNVTFRCDPISEHNRLYWYRQTLGQGPEFLTYFQNEAQLEKSRLLSDRFSAERPKGSFSTLEIQRTEQGDSAMYLCASSSAGLDREAFFGQGTRLTVV.

This sequence joins TRBV7-9 and TRBJ2-4; D unclear. Germline CDR1 is SEHNR and CDR2 is FQNEAQ (reference sequence). The CDR3 runs 11 residues. The V end was cut by 1 base, the J end by 6 bases, with 1 base between. The CDR3 loop is CASSLVNIQYF. The CDR3 nucleotides are TGTGCCAGCAGCTTAGTAAACATTCAGTACTTC.

The sample holds a few counts of this clonotype. The genes are TRBV27 and TRBJ2-2, with TRBD2 matching over 11 bases. The CDR3 contains 16 residues. Per the germline V gene, CDR1 is MNHEY and CDR2 is SMNVEV (reference sequence). J gave up 6 bases and V 10 bases, and 13 bases lay outside the gene matches. DNA of the CDR3: TGTGCCACGGGGCGACTAGCGGGAATCACGGCCGGGGAGCTGTTTTTT. It translates to CATGRLAGITAGELFF.

This clonotype was observed a few times. This chain uses TRBV11-2 with TRBJ2-5; 9 bases match TRBD2. Germline V gene data show CDR1 as SGHAT and CDR2 as FQNNGV. With V trimmed by 10 bases and J by 3 bases, 21 bases remained unmatched. The CDR3 loop spans 18 amino acids. The CDR3 region is CATRNGRGGGVIKETQYF. As DNA, the CDR3 is TGTGCCACCCGAAACGGGCGGGGGGGCGGAGTGATAAAAGAGACCCAGTACTTC.

A few counts support this clonotype. V and J are TRBV4-1 and TRBJ2-2; TRBD1 matches 9 bases. Trimming took 4 bases from V and 7 from J; bases not matched to a gene: 10. The CDR3 is 16 amino acids. Germline-derived CDR1 and CDR2 are MGHRA and YSYEKL. This CDR3 reads CASSLSGQGRIGELFF. CDR3 nucleotide sequence: TGCGCCAGCAGCCTATCTGGACAGGGGCGGATCGGGGAGCTGTTTTTT.